In this sample, the clone carrying this T cell receptor beta chain turned up a few times. This entry comes from a study of blood T cell repertoires in COVID-19. About the study: Specimens from acute and convalescent COVID-19 originated in the United States, Italy and Spain. The analysed material was cDNA or gDNA that came from T cells, B-cell-depleted T cells, or PBMCs.

CDR1 LGHNA and CDR2 YSLEER come from the germline V gene. This CDR3 has 14 residues. V gave up 1 base and J gave up 4 bases, with 7 bases separating them. In the authors' methods: Using reference gene primer amplification, nucleated cell counts were estimated. Sequencing used immunoSEQ multiplex PCR; TCRdb keeps in-frame clones, though not all of them. That table supplies the V and J calls and clone size; D and trimming were determined from the DNA. The sample includes a few hundred thousand clones, about 85% of them seen just once. Sequenced sample: peripheral blood. This sequence originates from a young man with active or convalescent COVID-19. This rearrangement joins TRBV4-3 to TRBJ2-2; perhaps TRBD2 as D (6 bases). The CDR3 loop is CASSQVGGTGELFF. The CDR3 DNA is TGCGCCAGCAGCCAAGTCGGGGGCACCGGGGAGCTGTTTTTT.